A selection of T cell receptor beta chains follows, all from one sample in a study of blood T cell repertoires in COVID-19. The table came from immunoSEQ multiplex PCR; TCRdb's copy has only in-frame clones and leaves some out. The data hold 250,000 to 350,000 clones, with approximately 86% observed a single time. Sequencing was performed on peripheral blood. These receptors all come from a man younger than 30 with active or convalescent COVID-19. The CDR3 runs from the conserved cysteine through the conserved F or W. A D gene is named only where the DNA matches it firmly. Not every row has a clone size; where given, it reads once, few, many or a size class.

size	J	D	V	CDR3	DNA
-	TRBJ1-2	-	TRBV19	CASSGAEPGYTF	TGTGCCAGTAGCGGTGCGGAGCCTGGCTACACCTTC
few	TRBJ1-5	-	TRBV4-1	CASSQDGGGLWQPQHF	TGCGCCAGCAGCCAAGATGGGGGGGGGCTTTGGCAGCCCCAGCATTTT
-	TRBJ2-2	-	TRBV10-2	CASRPGREAAGELFF	TGCGCCAGCCGTCCGGGCAGGGAGGCTGCCGGGGAGCTGTTTTTT
-	TRBJ1-5	TRBD1	TRBV4-1	CASSTGQGIGQPQHF	TGCGCCAGCAGCACTGGACAGGGGATCGGTCAGCCCCAGCATTTT
-	TRBJ1-2	TRBD1	TRBV12-3/TRBV12-4	CASSAGQGYGYTF	TGTGCCAGCAGCGCCGGACAGGGCTATGGCTACACCTTC
-	TRBJ2-7	TRBD1	TRBV6-1	CASSERGDRGQYF	TGTGCCAGCAGTGAAAGGGGGGACAGGGGACAGTACTTC
-	TRBJ1-2	TRBD1	TRBV29-1	CSVMGQGYSNYGYTF	TGCAGCGTTATGGGACAGGGCTATTCTAACTATGGCTACACCTTC
-	TRBJ2-1	-	TRBV7-9	CASSTGAYNEQFF	TGTGCCAGCAGCACGGGAGCCTACAATGAGCAGTTCTTC
many	TRBJ1-4	TRBD1	TRBV10-3	CAIRPQGNEKLFF	TGTGCCATCAGACCACAGGGGAATGAAAAACTGTTTTTT
-	TRBJ2-7	-	TRBV27	CASSLRTPYEQYF	TGTGCCAGCAGTTTACGGACACCCTACGAGCAGTACTTC
-	TRBJ2-3	TRBD1	TRBV4-2	CASSQGQQGDTQYF	TGTGCCAGCAGTCAGGGACAGCAAGGAGATACGCAGTATTTT
once	TRBJ2-7	-	TRBV5-5	CASSPDNYEQYF	TGTGCCAGCAGCCCCGACAACTACGAGCAGTACTTC
-	TRBJ1-3	-	TRBV7-9	CASSLRGGQPGNTIYF	TGTGCCAGCAGCCTCCGGGGGGGCCAGCCTGGAAACACCATATATTTT
once	TRBJ2-2	-	TRBV5-1	CASSLEQGINTGELFF	TGCGCCAGCAGCTTGGAGCAGGGGATAAACACCGGGGAGCTGTTTTTT
-	TRBJ2-7	TRBD2	TRBV6-2/TRBV6-3	CASSYSLAGGPREQYF	TGTGCCAGCAGTTACTCCCTAGCGGGGGGGCCCCGGGAGCAGTACTTC
-	TRBJ1-3	TRBD1	TRBV5-1	CASSPGQKGNTIYF	TGCGCCAGCAGCCCGGGACAGAAAGGAAACACCATATATTTT
-	TRBJ2-5	TRBD2	TRBV19	CASSTQPGLAGETQYF	TGTGCCAGTAGTACGCAACCGGGACTAGCAGGGGAGACCCAGTACTTC
-	TRBJ2-3	TRBD1	TRBV6-5	CASADRGGADTQYF	TGTGCCAGCGCAGACAGGGGAGGCGCAGATACGCAGTATTTT
-	TRBJ1-1	TRBD1	TRBV7-6	CASSLEGANTEAFF	TGTGCCAGCAGCTTAGAGGGGGCTAACACTGAAGCTTTCTTT
-	TRBJ1-2	TRBD1	TRBV10-3	CATGQGAGDGYTF	TGTGCCACCGGACAGGGGGCGGGTGATGGCTACACCTTC
-	TRBJ1-5	TRBD1	TRBV4-3	CASSLGTGDAQPQHF	TGCGCCAGCAGCCTCGGGACAGGGGACGCTCAGCCCCAGCATTTT
-	TRBJ2-3	TRBD1	TRBV18	CASSPTGNADTQYF	TGTGCCAGCTCACCGACAGGGAATGCAGATACGCAGTATTTT
-	TRBJ1-2	-	TRBV6-2/TRBV6-3	CASSYSAGELYGYTF	TGTGCCAGCAGTTATTCTGCGGGGGAACTCTATGGCTACACCTTC
-	TRBJ1-1	-	TRBV12-3/TRBV12-4	CASSFGNTEAFF	TGTGCCAGCAGTTTCGGGAACACTGAAGCTTTCTTT
-	TRBJ2-7	-	TRBV4-2	CASSQESGPSYEQYF	TGTGCCAGCAGCCAAGAGAGCGGGCCATCCTACGAGCAGTACTTC
once	TRBJ1-2	-	TRBV2	CASSEAGPYGYTF	TGTGCCAGCAGTGAAGCGGGGCCCTATGGCTACACCTTC
few	TRBJ2-2	-	TRBV9	CASRKGSTGELFF	TGTGCCAGCAGGAAAGGGAGCACCGGGGAGCTGTTTTTT
-	TRBJ1-3	-	TRBV20-1	CSASAGTGNTIYF	TGCAGTGCTAGTGCAGGGACTGGAAACACCATATATTTT
-	TRBJ2-5	-	TRBV5-1	CASSLDLGGGETQYF	TGCGCCAGCAGCCTGGATCTGGGGGGAGGTGAGACCCAGTACTTC
-	TRBJ1-1	TRBD1	TRBV5-4	CASSGDRGMGTEAFF	TGTGCCAGCAGCGGGGACAGGGGGATGGGCACTGAAGCTTTCTTT
-	TRBJ2-7	-	TRBV19	CASSSNWGAYEQYF	TGTGCCAGTAGCTCTAACTGGGGGGCCTACGAGCAGTACTTC
-	TRBJ2-1	TRBD2	TRBV28	CASRGLAGYVGRYNEQFF	TGTGCCAGCAGGGGACTAGCGGGGTACGTGGGGAGATACAATGAGCAGTTCTTC
-	TRBJ2-7	-	TRBV7-9	CASSLSYEQYF	TGTGCCAGCAGCTTGAGCTACGAGCAGTACTTC
-	TRBJ2-1	-	TRBV6-5	CASNDQGGYNEQFF	TGTGCCAGCAACGACCAGGGGGGATACAATGAGCAGTTCTTC
-	TRBJ1-1	-	TRBV14	CASSPSRGTEAFF	TGTGCCAGCAGCCCAAGCCGGGGCACTGAAGCTTTCTTT
-	TRBJ1-4	-	TRBV7-9	CASSLASPYEKLFF	TGTGCCAGCAGCTTAGCCAGTCCTTATGAAAAACTGTTTTTT
-	TRBJ2-1	TRBD2	TRBV7-9	CASSPRAGISSYNEQFF	TGTGCCAGCAGCCCCCGAGCGGGGATTAGCTCCTACAATGAGCAGTTCTTC
-	TRBJ2-7	-	TRBV7-9	CASSPWDTLYEQYF	TGTGCCAGCAGCCCCTGGGACACTCTCTACGAGCAGTACTTC
-	TRBJ2-7	-	TRBV12-3/TRBV12-4	CASSLSGYEQYF	TGTGCCAGCAGCCTAAGTGGTTACGAGCAGTACTTC
-	TRBJ1-5	-	TRBV19	CASSISGSSYSNQPQHF	TGTGCCAGTAGTATTTCGGGATCCAGCTATAGCAATCAGCCCCAGCATTTT
-	TRBJ2-7	TRBD1	TRBV9	CASSREGTVSYEQYF	TGTGCCAGCAGCCGAGAGGGGACAGTCTCCTACGAGCAGTACTTC
-	TRBJ1-1	-	TRBV10-1	CASSERGGTRGTEAFF	TGCGCCAGCAGTGAGAGGGGGGGGACAAGGGGAACTGAAGCTTTCTTT